Following are 21 T cell receptor beta chains from one sample sequenced in a study of blood T cell repertoires in COVID-19. Sequencing was performed with immunoSEQ multiplex PCR; in TCRdb, only in-frame clones are kept and a portion is missing. The sample records some 100,000 clones, roughly 79% being singletons. The sequenced material came from peripheral blood. The receptors here all came from a human donor in a cohort sampled during active COVID-19.

This clone was found a few times. The chain has TRBV6-2 or TRBV6-3 and TRBJ1-2, with 7 bases fitting TRBD1. Germline CDR1 MNHEY, CDR2 SVGEGT. V lost 6 bases to trimming and J lost 8 bases; unmatched junction nucleotides: 6. The CDR3 is 12 amino acids. In DNA, the CDR3 is TGTGCCAGCAGCGCGACAGGGCAGGGCTACACCTTC. Translation gives CASSATGQGYTF.

The chain joins TRBV4-3 to TRBJ2-6; possible D gene TRBD1, 5 bases. The germline V gene encodes CDR1 LGHNA and CDR2 YSLEER. V was clipped by 0 bases and J by 2 bases, with 8 bases between them. This CDR3 contains 16 residues. The CDR3 loop reads CASSQEGRAGANVLTF. The CDR3 DNA reads as TGCGCCAGCAGCCAAGAGGGCAGGGCTGGGGCCAACGTCCTGACTTTC.

The chain recombines TRBV28 with TRBJ1-3; tentatively, D is TRBD1 (5 bases). CDR3 length: 14 residues. CDR1 is MDHEN, CDR2 SYDVKM, per germline. Trimming cost V 6 bases and J 6 bases, with 15 bases left between them. The DNA for the CDR3 is TGTGCCAGCAGGACCGGGGGGGTTGAAAACACCATATATTTT. Its protein product is CASRTGGVENTIYF.

The rearrangement joins TRBV6-4 to TRBJ2-1; TRBD2 matches 16 bases. Per germline, CDR1 MRHNA and CDR2 SNTAGT. The CDR3 has 19 residues. V shed 0 bases, J shed 0 bases, and the junction held 2 bases outside the gene matches. The CDR3 loop reads CASSDSGLAGGSSYNEQFF. CDR3 DNA sequence: TGTGCCAGCAGTGACTCGGGACTAGCGGGAGGGAGCTCCTACAATGAGCAGTTCTTC.

V gene TRBV7-2 combines with J gene TRBJ2-7; D perhaps matches TRBD2 (5 bases). Germline V gene data show CDR1 as SGHTA and CDR2 as FQGNSA. The CDR3 covers 16 residues. Trimming took off 1 base at V and 2 bases at J, with 15 bases between the two ends. CDR3: CASSLVPGKIAYEQYF. CDR3 coding DNA: TGTGCCAGCAGCTTAGTTCCGGGAAAGATAGCCTACGAGCAGTACTTC.

This clone was found a few times. The chain couples TRBV2 to TRBJ1-1, with a tentative D call TRBD1 (6 bases). V lost 1 base, J lost 5 bases, and 8 bases lay in between. Germline CDR1 SNHLY, CDR2 FYNNEI. The CDR3 spans 13 residues. CDR3 loop: CASSEEQGTEAFF. The CDR3 DNA reads TGTGCCAGCAGTGAAGAGCAGGGGACTGAAGCTTTCTTT. The entire variable domain, with the rest obtained from reference TRBV2 and TRBJ1-1, is as follows: EPEVTQTPSHQVTQMGQEVILRCVPISNHLYFYWYRQILGQKVEFLVSFYNNEISEKSEIFDDQFSVERPDGSNFTLKIRSTKLEDSAMYFCASSEEQGTEAFFGQGTRLTVV.

V gene TRBV29-1 combines with J gene TRBJ2-7; the D gene is possibly TRBD1 (5 bases). V shed 4 bases and J shed 6 bases, with 19 bases lying between them. This CDR3 spans 14 amino acids. Germline values: CDR1 SQVTM, CDR2 ANQGSEA. The CDR3 here is CSVGTQGVRTEQYF. The DNA of the CDR3 is TGCAGCGTTGGGACCCAGGGCGTTCGTACCGAGCAGTACTTC.

The chain is built from TRBV28 and TRBJ1-1; 9 positions match TRBD1. CDR1 is MDHEN, CDR2 SYDVKM, per germline. Trimming took 4 bases from V and 1 from J; bases not matched to a gene: 4. The CDR3 totals 15 residues. CDR3 in amino acids: CASSSQDRGNTEAFF. In DNA form, the CDR3 reads TGTGCCAGCAGTTCACAGGACAGGGGGAACACTGAAGCTTTCTTT.

The CDR3 bases are TGTGCCAGCAGCGTGGGGTCGAGGGGAGGGTCTGGAAACACCATATATTTT. Its protein is CASSVGSRGGSGNTIYF. V gene TRBV9 combines with J gene TRBJ1-3; perhaps TRBD1 as D (5 bases). The CDR3 extends over 17 amino acids. V was pared by 2 bases and J by 1 base, with 16 bases between. Germline assignment: CDR1 SGDLS and CDR2 YYNGEE.

This chain connects TRBV4-1 to TRBJ2-3, with 7 bases matching TRBD1. Germline V gene data show CDR1 as MGHRA and CDR2 as YSYEKL. V shed 4 bases and J 4 bases; nucleotides not matched to a gene: 8. The CDR3 loop spans 15 amino acids. CDR3 DNA sequence: TGCGCCAGCAGCCCCTCGACAGGGTTCTCAGATACGCAGTATTTT. Protein product: CASSPSTGFSDTQYF.

The V and J genes are TRBV6-5 and TRBJ2-2, with D unresolved. The CDR3 spans 14 residues. Trimming pared 0 bases from V and 6 bases from J, leaving 8 bases between. Germline CDR1 MNHEY, CDR2 SVGAGI. The CDR3 loop is CASSYSTRSGELFF. The CDR3 nucleotides are TGTGCCAGCAGTTACTCGACTCGCTCCGGGGAGCTGTTTTTT.

The rearrangement links TRBV7-9 to TRBJ2-3; 10 bases align to TRBD1. V shed 6 bases, J shed 4 bases, and the junction held 4 bases outside the gene matches. This CDR3 is 14 amino acids long. Germline CDR1 is SEHNR and CDR2 is FQNEAQ (reference sequence). DNA of the CDR3: TGTGCCAGCAGGACGGACAGGGGGTCAGATACGCAGTATTTT. Protein: CASRTDRGSDTQYF.

V usage is TRBV4-3 and J usage is TRBJ1-2, with D unclear. The germline V gene encodes CDR1 LGHNA and CDR2 YSLEER. The CDR3 covers 17 residues. V dropped 0 bases and J dropped 0 bases, with 14 bases sitting between them. This chain's CDR3 is CASSQDLDGRTNYGYTF. In DNA, the CDR3 is TGCGCCAGCAGCCAAGATCTAGACGGTAGAACTAACTATGGCTACACCTTC.

The V gene is TRBV27, the J gene TRBJ2-3; 11 nucleotides line up with TRBD2. Germline assignment: CDR1 MNHEY and CDR2 SMNVEV (reference sequence). Unmatched junction bases numbered 9, after V lost 6 bases and J lost 4 bases. The CDR3 has 16 amino acids. CDR3: CASSFLLAGAPDTQYF. CDR3 sequence (DNA): TGTGCCAGCAGCTTCTTACTAGCGGGAGCGCCAGATACGCAGTATTTT.

CDR3 region: CASRRIGVRDTQYF. The CDR3 DNA is TGTGCCAGCAGACGAATCGGGGTCCGGGATACGCAGTATTTT. The chain links TRBV6-6 to TRBJ2-3; TRBD2 is a possible D gene (5 bases). V lost 6 bases, J lost 6 bases, and 16 bases lay in between. This CDR3 region has 14 residues. Germline loops: CDR1 MNHNY, CDR2 SVGAGI (reference sequence).

The chain joins TRBV18 to TRBJ2-2, with TRBD1 as a possible D gene (5 bases). The V gene lost 5 bases and the J gene lost 1 base, with 11 bases spanning the gap. In germline, CDR1 is KGHSH, CDR2 LQKENI. The CDR3 length is 15 residues. The CDR3 sequence is CASSARGLNTGELFF. The CDR3 DNA is TGTGCCAGCTCAGCTAGGGGTTTGAACACCGGGGAGCTGTTTTTT.

This chain connects TRBV28 to TRBJ2-3; 10 bases are shared with TRBD1. The V segment lost 2 bases and the J segment 4 bases; nucleotides outside the gene matches: 6. Looked up from germline, CDR1 is MDHEN and CDR2 is SYDVKM. The CDR3 spans 16 residues. The CDR3 DNA reads TGTGCCAGCAGTTTACTTCGGGACAGGGGCCCAGATACGCAGTATTTT. Encoded protein: CASSLLRDRGPDTQYF.

The V call is TRBV3-1 (or the pseudogene TRBV3-2), the J call TRBJ2-5; the D gene is possibly TRBD2 (6 bases). The CDR3 has 14 amino acids. The germline CDR1 and CDR2 sequences are LGHDT and YNNKEL (reference sequence). V lost 2 bases to trimming and J lost 5 bases, with 12 bases between them. The CDR3 reads CASSQMAGRETQYF. CDR3 in DNA: TGTGCCAGCAGCCAAATGGCAGGGAGGGAGACCCAGTACTTC.

The genes are TRBV4-3 and TRBJ1-1; 9 bases agree with TRBD1. Germline-derived CDR1 and CDR2 are LGHNA and YSLEER. V was clipped by 0 bases and J by 6 bases; unmatched bases: 8. The CDR3 is 16 residues long. In nucleotides, the CDR3 is TGCGCCAGCAGCCAAGAAGGAGGACAGGGGAGGGCTGAAGCTTTCTTT. Amino acids: CASSQEGGQGRAEAFF.

This rearrangement joins TRBV19 to TRBJ2-7, with 7 nucleotides matching TRBD1. This CDR3 region has 14 residues. J lost 0 bases, V lost 6 bases, and 5 bases had no gene match. Germline V gene data show CDR1 as LNHDA and CDR2 as SQIVND (reference sequence). The CDR3: CASRSGDSSYEQYF. CDR3 nucleotide sequence: TGTGCCAGTAGAAGTGGGGACAGCTCCTACGAGCAGTACTTC. The variable domain in full, with the rest retrieved from reference TRBV19 and TRBJ2-7, is DGGITQSPKYLFRKEGQNVTLSCEQNLNHDAMYWYRQDPGQGLRLIYYSQIVNDFQKGDIAEGYSVSREKKESFPLTVTSAQKNPTAFYLCASRSGDSSYEQYFGPGTRLTVT.

There are a few counts of this clone. This chain uses TRBV19 with TRBJ1-1, with D possibly being TRBD1 (6 bases). CDR1 and CDR2 from the germline V gene are LNHDA and SQIVND (reference sequence). The CDR3 length is 13 residues. With 5 bases removed from V and 4 bases from J, the gap between germline ends came to 11 bases. CDR3 in DNA: TGTGCCAGTAGTGTTGGGGGCTTCACTGAAGCTTTCTTT. Amino acid sequence: CASSVGGFTEAFF.